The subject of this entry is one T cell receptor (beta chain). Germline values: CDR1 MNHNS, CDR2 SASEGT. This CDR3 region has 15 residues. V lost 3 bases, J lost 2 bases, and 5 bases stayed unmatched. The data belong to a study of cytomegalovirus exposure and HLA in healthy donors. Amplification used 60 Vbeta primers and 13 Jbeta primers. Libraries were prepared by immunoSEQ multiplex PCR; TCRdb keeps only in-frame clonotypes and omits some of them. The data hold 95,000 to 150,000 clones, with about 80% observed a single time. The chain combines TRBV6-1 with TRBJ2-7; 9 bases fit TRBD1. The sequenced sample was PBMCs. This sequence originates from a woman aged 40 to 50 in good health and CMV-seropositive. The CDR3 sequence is CASSERTGVTYEQYF. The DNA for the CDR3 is TGTGCCAGCAGTGAGCGGACAGGGGTCACCTACGAGCAGTACTTC.